The 16 T cell receptor beta chains presented below share a single source sample, sequenced in a study of blood T cell repertoires in COVID-19. This table comes from immunoSEQ multiplex PCR, and its TCRdb copy is limited to in-frame clones, with some not included. The table has more than 150,000 clones, 60% to 80% seen once. Sample: PBMCs or T cells enriched from blood (not recorded which). The receptors here all came from a woman between 50 and 59 years old who had recovered from COVID-19.

The chain is built from TRBV2 and TRBJ2-7; 9 nucleotides agree with TRBD1. The CDR3 spans 16 residues. Losses at the gene ends were 7 bases for V and 7 bases for J; bases not matched to a gene: 17. Germline values: CDR1 SNHLY, CDR2 FYNNEI. CDR3: CASNEYQGGTGYEQYF. CDR3 DNA: TGTGCCAGCAACGAGTATCAGGGCGGGACAGGGTATGAGCAGTACTTC.

This clone was seen only once. The genes are TRBV5-1 and TRBJ1-1, with a tentative D call TRBD1 (6 bases). Germline V gene sequence: CDR1 SGHRS, CDR2 YFSETQ. CDR3 size: 14 residues. V was clipped by 6 bases and J by 2 bases, with 14 bases between them. CDR3 nucleotides: TGCGCCAGCAACCCTAGGGGGACAAACACTGAAGCTTTCTTT. This encodes CASNPRGTNTEAFF.

This chain connects TRBV3-1 (or the pseudogene TRBV3-2) to TRBJ2-7; 10 bases are a match to TRBD1. The junction had 6 bases not matched to a gene; V was cut back by 7 bases and J by 3 bases. The length of the CDR3 is 14 residues. The V gene's germline CDR1 is LGHDT and CDR2 YNNKEL (reference sequence). The CDR3 DNA reads TGTGCCAGCAACACCGGGACAGGGGACTACGAGCAGTACTTC. Its translation: CASNTGTGDYEQYF.

This clone has just one count. CDR3 bases: TGTGCCAGCAGTTCCCCATCGCGTATGGCGCAGTATTTT. Translated, it gives CASSSPSRMAQYF. This rearrangement joins TRBV6-5 to TRBJ2-3; D is undetermined. Germline V lookup: CDR1 MNHEY, CDR2 SVGAGI. The CDR3 has 13 residues. Trimming removed 4 bases from V and 10 bases from J, with 15 bases in between.

This chain links TRBV7-9 with TRBJ2-5; D uncertain. CDR3 length equals 15 residues. V gave up 5 bases and J gave up 4 bases, with 17 bases separating them. Per germline, CDR1 SEHNR and CDR2 FQNEAQ (reference sequence). CDR3 in DNA: TGTGCCAGCAGCACACTGGGTGGCAGAGGAGAGACCCAGTACTTC. Protein product: CASSTLGGRGETQYF.

V gene TRBV11-2 combines with J gene TRBJ1-2; 9 nucleotides match TRBD1. The CDR3 sequence is 12 residues long. Germline CDR1 reads SGHAT; CDR2 reads FQNNGV. V trimming: 8 bases; J trimming: 4 bases; junction bases outside the gene matches: 2. In DNA form, the CDR3 reads TGTGCCAGCGGGACAGGGACCTATGGCTACACCTTC. Amino acid sequence: CASGTGTYGYTF.

This chain connects TRBV12-3 or TRBV12-4 to TRBJ2-7; 7 positions agree with TRBD1. Germline trimming cut 8 bases from V and 3 bases from J; bases unmatched to any gene: 4. This CDR3 spans 12 amino acids. The CDR3 DNA reads as TGTGCCAGCGGCCGGGACAGCTACGAGCAGTACTTC. Translating gives CASGRDSYEQYF.

V is TRBV7-2 and J is TRBJ2-1; the D is unclear. Between the trimmed V and J ends, which lost 5 bases and 7 bases, there was a span of 12 bases. Germline V gene data show CDR1 as SGHTA and CDR2 as FQGNSA. This CDR3 has 13 residues. The CDR3 bases are TGTGCCAGCAGCACCATTCCACAAAATGAGCAGTTCTTC. Amino acid sequence: CASSTIPQNEQFF. The variable domain in full, completed from reference TRBV7-2 and TRBJ2-1, reads GAGVSQSPSNKVTEKGKDVELRCDPISGHTALYWYRQSLGQGLEFLIYFQGNSAPDKSGLPSDRFSAERTGGSVSTLTIQRTQQEDSAVYLCASSTIPQNEQFFGPGTRLTVL.

This chain links TRBV19 with TRBJ2-7; TRBD1 agrees at 8 bases. This CDR3 has 15 residues. V lost 5 bases to trimming and J lost 2 bases; unmatched junction nucleotides: 8. Germline CDR1 reads LNHDA; CDR2 reads SQIVND (reference sequence). The CDR3 coding sequence is TGTGCCAGTAGTTCAAGACAGGGGAGCACCTACGAGCAGTACTTC. Protein product: CASSSRQGSTYEQYF.

V usage is TRBV5-1 and J usage is TRBJ2-1; a weak D match, TRBD1 (6 bases). V lost 3 bases, J lost 3 bases, and 13 bases lay in between. Per the germline V gene, CDR1 is SGHRS and CDR2 is YFSETQ. CDR3 length: 15 amino acids. The chain's CDR3 is CASSSPETGYNEQFF. The CDR3 region has the DNA TGCGCCAGCAGCTCGCCGGAGACAGGCTACAATGAGCAGTTCTTC.

This clone turned up a few times. The chain couples TRBV30 to TRBJ2-7, with 7 bases lining up with TRBD2. The CDR3 contains 14 residues. Germline V gives CDR1 GTSNPN, CDR2 SVGIG (reference sequence). With V trimmed by 5 bases and J by 0 bases, 7 bases remained unmatched. CDR3 region: CAWGGAGASYEQYF. As DNA, the CDR3 is TGTGCCTGGGGCGGGGCGGGAGCCTCCTACGAGCAGTACTTC.

The chain combines TRBV6-2 or TRBV6-3 with TRBJ2-3; D is unresolved. Trimming left V 2 bases short and J 1 base short, with 10 bases between. The length of the CDR3 is 15 residues. Germline V gene data show CDR1 as MNHEY and CDR2 as SVGEGT. CDR3 in amino acids: CASSYQGVGTDTQYF. CDR3 coding DNA: TGTGCCAGCAGTTACCAAGGAGTTGGCACAGATACGCAGTATTTT.

This chain connects TRBV5-1 to TRBJ2-3; D is possibly TRBD1 (5 bases). This CDR3 region has 12 residues. Germline CDR1 and CDR2: SGHRS and YFSETQ. The V end was cut by 7 bases, the J end by 2 bases, with 8 bases between. The CDR3 region has the DNA TGCGCCAGCGAAGGGGCCACAGATACGCAGTATTTT. Protein product: CASEGATDTQYF. Combining the CDR3 with reference TRBV5-1 and TRBJ2-3 gives the whole variable domain KAGVTQTPRYLIKTRGQQVTLSCSPISGHRSVSWYQQTPGQGLQFLFEYFSETQRNKGNFPGRFSGRQFSNSRSEMNVSTLELGDSALYLCASEGATDTQYFGPGTRLTVL.

The rearrangement links TRBV7-3 to TRBJ2-5, with 7 bases identical to TRBD2. This CDR3 region has 14 residues. The germline V gene has CDR1 SGHTA and CDR2 FQGTGA. V trimming: 0 bases; J trimming: 4 bases; junction bases outside the gene matches: 2. The CDR3 sequence is CASSLTGGRETQYF. DNA of the CDR3: TGTGCCAGCAGCTTAACCGGCGGGAGAGAGACCCAGTACTTC.

This clone was seen once. J is TRBJ1-6 and V is TRBV27; D unresolved. V lost 7 bases and J lost 5, with 12 bases in between. Germline V gene lookup returns CDR1 MNHEY and CDR2 SMNVEV (reference sequence). The length of the CDR3 is 14 residues. This chain's CDR3 is CASTPNVDNSPLHF. The CDR3 region has the DNA TGTGCCAGCACTCCCAACGTAGATAATTCACCCCTCCACTTT.

This clone was counted only a few times. V gene TRBV6-5 combines with J gene TRBJ1-5; 7 positions agree with TRBD1. The CDR3 totals 15 residues. CDR1 MNHEY and CDR2 SVGAGI come from the germline V gene. Losses at the gene ends were 5 bases for V and 6 bases for J; bases not matched to a gene: 10. The chain's CDR3 is CASSRKTGVGQPQHF. The CDR3 DNA reads TGTGCCAGCAGTCGGAAAACAGGGGTCGGTCAGCCCCAGCATTTT.